One and the same sample provided the 32 T cell receptor beta chains below, sequenced in a study of T cells in Graves' hyperthyroidism and ophthalmopathy. From RNA transcripts, TCR beta CDR3 regions were amplified. A set of HTBI primers served as the primers for a first-round RT-PCR of the TCR CDR3. TCRdb redid the calling of the multiplex PCR reads with MiXCR, one entry per CDR3 protein. The sample consists of 300,000 to 450,000 distinct CDR3 sequences, approximately 15% of them appearing once. Input material: blood. All receptors derive from a woman aged 60-70 years with Graves' hyperthyroidism.

The chain has TRBV11-2 and TRBJ2-1, with 11 positions matching TRBD2. V gave up 5 bases and J gave up 6 bases; unmatched junction bases: 0. CDR1 SGHAT and CDR2 FQNNGV come from the germline V gene. The CDR3 runs 13 residues. CDR3 in DNA: TGTGCCAGCAGCACTAGCGGGGGCAATGAGCAGTTCTTC. It translates to CASSTSGGNEQFF.

The sample holds many counts of this clonotype. This chain links TRBV3-1 with TRBJ2-7; the match to TRBD1 covers 9 bases. The CDR3 has 15 amino acids. Germline V gives CDR1 LGHDT, CDR2 YNNKEL (reference sequence). J lost 4 bases, V lost 4 bases, and 8 bases had no gene match. The CDR3 loop is CASSLVTGGSYEQYF. DNA for the CDR3: TGTGCCAGCAGCCTCGTGACAGGGGGGTCTTACGAGCAGTACTTC.

This clonotype has at least ten counts. The V and J genes are TRBV20-1 and TRBJ2-2, with 7 nucleotides matching TRBD2. The ends lost 3 bases at V and 5 bases at J; junction bases unmatched: 6. CDR1 DFQATT and CDR2 SNEGSKA come from the germline V gene (reference sequence). The CDR3 has 14 residues. Written as DNA, the CDR3 is TGCAGTGCTAGGCCGGGAGGAGTAACCGGGGAGCTGTTTTTT. It specifies CSARPGGVTGELFF.

This clonotype was recorded at least ten times. The V and J genes are TRBV4-1 and TRBJ2-7; TRBD2 agrees at 8 bases. Germline V gene sequence: CDR1 MGHRA, CDR2 YSYEKL. Trimming at V came to 4 bases and at J to 5 bases, leaving 16 bases not matched to a gene. This CDR3 is 17 amino acids long. The CDR3 sequence is CASSPHGGREAANEQYF. The CDR3 DNA is TGCGCCAGCAGCCCTCATGGGGGGCGGGAGGCCGCCAACGAGCAGTACTTC.

This clonotype has at least ten counts. J is TRBJ2-7 and V is TRBV5-4; TRBD2 might be the D (5 bases). This CDR3 has 15 residues. V lost 3 bases and J lost 3, with 16 bases in between. Looked up from germline, CDR1 is SGHNT and CDR2 is YYREEE (reference sequence). The CDR3 loop reads CASSSGFGSGYEQYF. CDR3 nucleotide sequence: TGTGCCAGCAGCTCGGGATTTGGGAGCGGCTACGAGCAGTACTTC. The full variable domain, its missing parts supplied by reference TRBV5-4 and TRBJ2-7, is ETGVTQSPTHLIKTRGQQVTLRCSSQSGHNTVSWYQQALGQGPQFIFQYYREEENGRGNFPPRFSGLQFPNYSSELNVNALELDDSALYLCASSSGFGSGYEQYFGPGTRLTVT.

This clonotype has a count of ten or more. The J gene is TRBJ2-5, the V gene TRBV12-3 or TRBV12-4; D might be TRBD1 (6 bases). V was cut by 7 bases and J by 4 bases, with 19 bases left in between. CDR3 length: 15 residues. CDR3 region: CASISTTGSGETQYF. The CDR3 bases are TGTGCCAGCATTTCCACTACAGGGTCGGGAGAGACCCAGTACTTC.

The chain employs TRBV24-1 and TRBJ2-2; no definite D call. Germline loops: CDR1 KGHDR, CDR2 SFDVKD. CDR3 length: 14 residues. V lost 6 bases, J lost 0 bases, and 7 bases lay in between. The CDR3 is CATSSTSNTGELFF. The CDR3 DNA reads as TGTGCCACCAGTTCGACTTCGAACACCGGGGAGCTGTTTTTT.

In the case of this clonotype: A single base separates this from a much larger clone, so it may be a read error. This chain's CDR3 is CASSRPGTLLNEQYF. CDR3 nucleotides: TGTGCCAGCAGTCGTCCCGGGACCCTACTGAATGAGCAGTACTTC. The chain has TRBV12-3 or TRBV12-4 and TRBJ2-1, with D perhaps TRBD1 or TRBD2 (5 bases each). The J call is uncertain, as TRBJ2-7 better fits the DNA end. This CDR3 contains 15 residues.

In this sample, this clonotype turned up many times. The V gene is TRBV12-3 or TRBV12-4, the J gene TRBJ1-5; no firm D call. This CDR3 has 13 amino acids. V was cut by 5 bases and J by 0 bases, with 5 bases left in between. CDR3 amino acids: CASSAYSNQPQHF. Here the CDR3 DNA reads TGTGCCAGCAGTGCCTATAGCAATCAGCCCCAGCATTTT.

The sample holds many counts of this clonotype. The chain is built from TRBV12-3 or TRBV12-4 and TRBJ2-3; possibly TRBD1 or TRBD2 for D (5 bases each). This CDR3 is built from 13 residues. Trimming took 5 bases from V and 7 from J, leaving 13 bases between them. CDR3 nucleotide sequence: TGTGCCAGCAGTGGGACGGAGCTAAATACGCAGTATTTT. Translation gives CASSGTELNTQYF.

This clonotype was detected many times. The chain recombines TRBV7-9 with TRBJ1-6; D not certain. Germline lookup yields CDR1 SEHNR and CDR2 FQNEAQ (reference sequence). The CDR3 has 16 amino acids. Trimming removed 0 bases from V and 9 bases from J, with 15 bases in between. CDR3 residues: CASSLARNSRPSPLHF. The CDR3 coding sequence is TGTGCCAGCAGCTTAGCCCGCAACAGCCGGCCTTCACCCCTCCACTTT.

This clonotype was observed many times. The gene calls are TRBV5-1 and TRBJ2-5; TRBD1 matches at 7 bases. The ends lost 4 bases at V and 2 bases at J; junction bases unmatched: 2. Per the germline V gene, CDR1 is SGHRS and CDR2 is YFSETQ. The CDR3 is 13 residues long. In DNA, the CDR3 is TGCGCCAGCAGCGGGACAGTACAAGAGACCCAGTACTTC. Translating it yields CASSGTVQETQYF.

This chain joins TRBV29-1 and TRBJ2-3; no clear D. Trimming left V 4 bases short and J 2 bases short, with 16 bases between. There are 15 residues in the CDR3. The germline V gene encodes CDR1 SQVTM and CDR2 ANQGSEA. DNA for the CDR3: TGCAGCGTTGGAAGTGCTCATACTACCACAGATACGCAGTATTTT. The encoded protein is CSVGSAHTTTDTQYF.

This clonotype has a handful of counts. This chain connects TRBV28 to TRBJ2-2, with 11 bases that match TRBD1. The trim removed 6 bases at V and 5 bases at J, leaving 2 bases unmatched. The CDR3 sequence is 14 residues long. Germline V gene lookup returns CDR1 MDHEN and CDR2 SYDVKM. CDR3 coding DNA: TGTGCCAGCAGGGACAGGGGGCGGACCGGGGAGCTGTTTTTT. As protein: CASRDRGRTGELFF.

This clonotype was recorded many times. The chain couples TRBV20-1 to TRBJ2-3; weak D call: TRBD2 (5 bases). With 1 base removed from V and 4 bases from J, the gap between germline ends came to 15 bases. The germline gives CDR1 DFQATT, CDR2 SNEGSKA (reference sequence). This CDR3 has 15 residues. The CDR3 DNA reads TGCAGTGCTAGAGGTGCGGGCGCCGCGGCAGATACGCAGTATTTT. Translated, it gives CSARGAGAAADTQYF.

The chain uses TRBV3-1 and TRBJ2-1, with D perhaps TRBD2 (7 bases). Trimming removed 4 bases from V and 15 bases from J, with 16 bases in between. CDR3 length: 12 amino acids. Germline V gene lookup returns CDR1 LGHDT and CDR2 YNNKEL (reference sequence). CDR3 sequence: CASSPGGGRGFF. The CDR3 DNA reads TGTGCCAGCAGCCCTGGGGGCGGGAGAGGGTTCTTC.

In this sample, this clonotype turned up a few times. The rearrangement uses TRBV19 and TRBJ2-7, with 8 bases identical to TRBD1. Germline V gives CDR1 LNHDA, CDR2 SQIVND (reference sequence). CDR3 length equals 12 residues. V lost 4 bases to trimming and J lost 9 bases; unmatched junction nucleotides: 5. The DNA of the CDR3 is TGTGCCAGTAGTACAGGACAGGGCTGGCAGTACTTC. Encoded protein: CASSTGQGWQYF. Looking up the rest from reference TRBV19 and TRBJ2-7 gives the full variable domain: DGGITQSPKYLFRKEGQNVTLSCEQNLNHDAMYWYRQDPGQGLRLIYYSQIVNDFQKGDIAEGYSVSREKKESFPLTVTSAQKNPTAFYLCASSTGQGWQYFGPGTRLTVT.

The chain has TRBV5-8 and TRBJ1-5; 10 nucleotides agree with TRBD1. The CDR3 runs 17 residues. Per the germline V gene, CDR1 is SGHTS and CDR2 is YDEGEE. The J segment lost 1 base and the V segment lost 4 bases, leaving 8 bases of the junction unmatched. The CDR3 bases are TGTGCCAGCAGCAGAGACAGGGGGCCTTGGAGCAATCAGCCCCAGCATTTT. Translating it yields CASSRDRGPWSNQPQHF.

This clonotype showed up many times. Here the CDR3 DNA reads TGTGCCACCAGCAGACTTTCGGTTCTGAACACCGGGGAGCTGTTTTTT. Translated: CATSRLSVLNTGELFF. The rearrangement uses TRBV15 and TRBJ2-2; D is undetermined. The CDR3 has 16 residues. Germline V gene lookup returns CDR1 LNHNV and CDR2 YYDKDF (reference sequence). V gave up 2 bases and J gave up 1 base, with 11 bases separating them.

In regard to this clonotype: This may be a read error: a much more frequent sequence differs by one nucleotide. The chain couples TRBV6-1 to TRBJ1-2; weak D call: TRBD1 (6 bases). Germline assignment: CDR1 MNHNS and CDR2 SASEGT. V shed 6 bases and J shed 6 bases, with 17 bases lying between them. The CDR3 loop spans 14 amino acids. The CDR3 protein is CASRHGTRRNGYTF. The CDR3 coding sequence is TGTGCCAGCAGACACGGGACAAGAAGGAATGGCTACACCTTC.

In this sample, this clonotype turned up a few times. The chain is built from TRBV5-1 and TRBJ2-7, with a tentative D call TRBD1 (6 bases). The CDR3 has 13 amino acids. CDR1 is SGHRS and CDR2 is YFSETQ in the germline V gene. The V and J ends lost 0 bases and 6 bases respectively, with 10 bases between them. The CDR3 nucleotides read TGCGCCAGCAGCTTGGCCTTACAGGGCGAGCAGTACTTC. It yields the protein CASSLALQGEQYF.

The CDR3 is CASSGPRGTGELFF. The CDR3 nucleotides read TGTGCCAGCAGCGGCCCGAGGGGCACCGGGGAGCTGTTTTTT. The rearrangement joins TRBV7-9 to TRBJ2-2; D assignment may be TRBD1 or TRBD2 (5 bases each). The germline V gene has CDR1 SEHNR and CDR2 FQNEAQ (reference sequence). The CDR3 extends over 14 amino acids. V lost 5 bases and J lost 4, with 11 bases in between.

This clonotype was detected ten times or more. The chain couples TRBV5-1 to TRBJ2-3; 10 bases are a match to TRBD2. The V gene end was trimmed by 0 bases and the J gene end by 4 bases; junction bases not matched to a gene: 11. The CDR3 extends over 18 amino acids. The germline V gene encodes CDR1 SGHRS and CDR2 YFSETQ. The CDR3 reads CASSLAGASGRGADTQYF. The CDR3 DNA follows: TGCGCCAGCAGCTTGGCCGGGGCTAGCGGGAGAGGCGCAGATACGCAGTATTTT.

This clonotype was observed at least ten times. The genes are TRBV2 and TRBJ2-7; D might be TRBD1 (5 bases). Germline loops: CDR1 SNHLY, CDR2 FYNNEI. The CDR3 spans 16 residues. The germline V and J ends were trimmed by 8 bases and 7 bases, with 27 bases remaining between them. The CDR3 nucleotides read TGTGCCAGCGGAGCTCTGGCTGACAGACCCCTCGTAGAGCAGTACTTC. Its protein product is CASGALADRPLVEQYF.

A word on this clonotype: As the CDR3 is not closed by the conserved phenylalanine or tryptophan, this likely results from a read error. This chain links TRBV5-1 with TRBJ2-1, with D possibly being TRBD2 (5 bases). The germline V gene has CDR1 SGHRS and CDR2 YFSETQ. Deletions cut 5 bases from V and 2 bases from J, with 8 bases between. The CDR3 totals 13 residues. DNA of the CDR3: TGCGCCAGCAGAGGACTGGCCTACAATGAGCAGTTCCTC. Protein: CASRGLAYNEQFL.

This clonotype was seen ten or more times. The J gene is TRBJ2-7, the V gene TRBV12-3 or TRBV12-4; tentatively, D is TRBD2 (6 bases). The CDR3 consists of 16 residues. Trimming cost V 3 bases and J 5 bases, with 20 bases left between them. The CDR3 DNA reads as TGTGCCAGCAGTTTCCTGGTTAGAGGATGGAGGGACGAGCAGTACTTC. Its protein is CASSFLVRGWRDEQYF.

There are many counts of this clonotype. V and J are TRBV5-1 and TRBJ1-2; no clear D. Germline V lookup: CDR1 SGHRS, CDR2 YFSETQ. V lost 6 bases and J 1 base, leaving 13 bases between the germline ends. The CDR3 has 14 amino acids. CDR3 sequence: CASTPSPGNYGYTF. The CDR3 region has the DNA TGCGCCAGCACCCCGTCTCCGGGTAACTATGGCTACACCTTC. Complete variable domain (other parts from reference TRBV5-1 and TRBJ1-2): KAGVTQTPRYLIKTRGQQVTLSCSPISGHRSVSWYQQTPGQGLQFLFEYFSETQRNKGNFPGRFSGRQFSNSRSEMNVSTLELGDSALYLCASTPSPGNYGYTFGSGTRLTVV.

The chain couples TRBV28 to TRBJ1-3; no definite D call. The CDR3 covers 12 residues. The V end was cut by 2 bases, the J end by 5 bases, with 4 bases between. Germline-derived CDR1 and CDR2 are MDHEN and SYDVKM. CDR3 DNA: TGTGCCAGCAGTTTAGCCAGAAACACCATATATTTT. This codes for CASSLARNTIYF.

Many counts were recorded for this clonotype. The V call is TRBV12-3 or TRBV12-4, the J call TRBJ1-5, with 12 positions matching TRBD1. The CDR3 sequence is 17 residues long. V lost 3 bases, J lost 2 bases, and 5 bases stayed unmatched. CDR3 bases: TGTGCCAGCAGTTTTGGGACAGGGGGCGTTGGCAATCAGCCCCAGCATTTT. Its protein product is CASSFGTGGVGNQPQHF.

This clonotype was counted many times. This chain connects TRBV7-9 to TRBJ2-5; 7 bases match TRBD1. Germline V gives CDR1 SEHNR, CDR2 FQNEAQ (reference sequence). J gave up 5 bases and V 6 bases, and 9 bases lay outside the gene matches. The CDR3 extends over 14 amino acids. The CDR3 loop reads CASRLRGIGETQYF. The CDR3 DNA follows: TGTGCCAGCAGACTCAGGGGGATCGGCGAGACCCAGTACTTC.

This sequence joins TRBV20-1 and TRBJ2-7; tentative D call: TRBD2 (6 bases). The CDR3 has 14 amino acids. From germline, CDR1 is DFQATT and CDR2 SNEGSKA (reference sequence). Deletions cut 6 bases from V and 4 bases from J, with 19 bases between. DNA for the CDR3: TGCAGTGCCAGGCTTGGGGGGACGAAGTACGAGCAGTACTTC. It is translated as CSARLGGTKYEQYF.

The sample holds many counts of this clonotype. This rearrangement joins TRBV6-2 or TRBV6-3 to TRBJ2-5, with D perhaps matching TRBD1 (5 bases). Germline V gene sequence: CDR1 MNHEY, CDR2 SVGEGT. The CDR3 loop spans 14 amino acids. Trimming left V 2 bases short and J 2 bases short, with 9 bases between. The CDR3 is CASSYPAGQETQYF. CDR3 sequence (DNA): TGTGCCAGCAGTTACCCGGCAGGGCAAGAGACCCAGTACTTC.